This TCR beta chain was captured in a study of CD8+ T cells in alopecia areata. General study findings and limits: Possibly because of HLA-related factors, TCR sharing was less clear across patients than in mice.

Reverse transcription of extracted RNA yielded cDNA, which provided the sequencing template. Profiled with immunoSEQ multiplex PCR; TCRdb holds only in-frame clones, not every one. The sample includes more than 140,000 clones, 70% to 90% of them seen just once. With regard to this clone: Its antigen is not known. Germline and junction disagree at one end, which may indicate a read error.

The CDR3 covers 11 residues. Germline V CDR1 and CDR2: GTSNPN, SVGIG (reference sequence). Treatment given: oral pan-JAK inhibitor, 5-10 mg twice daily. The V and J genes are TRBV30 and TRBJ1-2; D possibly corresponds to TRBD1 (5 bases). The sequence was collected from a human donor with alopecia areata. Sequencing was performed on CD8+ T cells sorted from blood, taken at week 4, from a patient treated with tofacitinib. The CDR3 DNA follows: TGTACCTGGGGCACCTACTATGGCTACACCTTC. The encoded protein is CTWGTYYGYTF.